The clone carrying this T cell receptor (beta chain) came up a few times. Its matching antigen is unknown. Germline loops: CDR1 MNHEY, CDR2 SMNVEV (reference sequence). V was pared by 6 bases and J by 10 bases, with 11 bases of the junction left unmatched. There are 15 residues in the CDR3. The data are from a study of response to subunit inactivated influenza vaccine. Study conclusions and caveats: A suggestion made by the authors is that each seasonal influenza vaccination recruits few new T cells.

TCRdb used MiXCR to reprocess the RT-PCR reads, holding one entry per CDR3 protein. Seen here are 600,000 to 850,000 distinct CDR3 sequences, around 15% observed once, and the top ten hold approximately 7.6%. The chain joins TRBV27 to TRBJ2-5; 13 bases align to TRBD2. The specimen comprised PBMCs from blood, sampled 14 to 15 days before vaccination. This TCR came from a man aged 45 to 65 who received an inactivated influenza vaccine. CDR3 amino acids: CASSSGTSGASGQYF. In DNA, the CDR3 is TGTGCCAGCAGCTCCGGGACTAGCGGGGCCTCGGGCCAGTACTTC.